The clone carrying this TCR beta chain was counted between two and nine times. The sample comes from a study of blood T cell repertoires in COVID-19. Germline V gives CDR1 PRHDT, CDR2 FYEKMQ (reference sequence). This CDR3 is built from 14 residues. The V segment lost 5 bases and the J segment 6 bases; nucleotides outside the gene matches: 4. Repertoires were generated with immunoSEQ multiplex PCR, while TCRdb's copy carries only in-frame clones and drops some. Among roughly 200,000 clones listed, roughly 84% were seen once. The chain employs TRBV13 and TRBJ2-3, with 11 bases lining up with TRBD2. The receptor's source is a man aged 50-60 years with active or convalescent COVID-19. Sample: peripheral blood. CDR3 amino acids: CASSLAGGGDTQYF. CDR3 bases: TGTGCCAGCAGCCTAGCGGGGGGCGGGGATACGCAGTATTTT.